The source of this T cell receptor (beta chain) is a study of cytomegalovirus exposure and HLA in healthy donors. CDR1 and CDR2 (germline): SGHRS, YFSETQ. V lost 4 bases to trimming and J lost 5 bases; unmatched junction nucleotides: 10. The CDR3 extends over 17 amino acids. A word on this clone: Its target is not known. This sample also contains other DNA sequences that code for the same CDR3.

Whole-study findings and limits: The likely explanation for a cluster of highly shared sequence variants was sequencing artifact.

PCR involved 60 Vbeta and 13 Jbeta primers. Measured with immunoSEQ multiplex PCR; TCRdb has only the in-frame clones, and not every one. The repertoire holds 120,000 to 150,000 clones, with 76% as singletons. This receptor was taken from a man aged 18 to 30 in good health and CMV-seronegative. The sample was PBMCs. The V call is TRBV5-1, the J call TRBJ2-3, with 13 bases lining up with TRBD2. This CDR3 reads CASSRKGTSGTGDTQYF. DNA of the CDR3: TGCGCCAGCAGCCGGAAGGGGACTAGCGGGACCGGAGATACGCAGTATTTT.